The rows below give T cell receptor beta chains drawn from one sample of a study of blood T cell repertoires in COVID-19. Assay used: immunoSEQ multiplex PCR; TCRdb lists only in-frame clones, some missing. The table lists roughly 180,000 clones, roughly 94% of them singletons. Sequenced material: peripheral blood. The receptors stem from a man aged 25-45 years with COVID-19, enrolled during active disease. CDR3s include the opening cysteine and the closing phenylalanine or tryptophan. D genes are given only for firm matches.

v_call	cdr3_length	d_call	j_call	cdr3_aa
TRBV6-1	15	.	TRBJ1-6	CASSEMSTNNSPLHF
TRBV3-1/TRBV3-2	14	.	TRBJ2-7	CASSPELAAYEQYF
TRBV12-3/TRBV12-4	13	.	TRBJ1-1	CASSLSSRQAAFF
TRBV30	13	.	TRBJ1-5	CAWSDRGNQPQHF
TRBV10-2	12	.	TRBJ1-1	CASSESIAEAFF
TRBV30	15	TRBD2	TRBJ2-1	CAWTVGDSGGFRQFF
TRBV25-1	12	.	TRBJ1-6	CASSQGHSPLHF
TRBV6-5	13	.	TRBJ1-4	CASRTSTNEKLFF
TRBV7-2	13	.	TRBJ2-7	CASSSDRSYEQYF
TRBV10-3	14	TRBD1	TRBJ2-7	CAISSRGQGNEQYF
TRBV4-1	18	TRBD1	TRBJ2-2	CASSPTLTGRGSTGELFF
TRBV27	15	TRBD1	TRBJ1-2	CASSLDGRGIPGYTF
TRBV24-1	13	.	TRBJ1-1	CATSDRGGTEAFF
TRBV5-5	19	TRBD2	TRBJ2-4	CASSWTLAGAILAKNIQYF
TRBV10-3	14	TRBD1	TRBJ1-5	CAISGGQGNQPQHF
TRBV5-5	14	.	TRBJ1-5	CASSGGPLDQPQHF
TRBV5-1	15	.	TRBJ1-3	CASSLAPSSGNTIYF
TRBV6-5	15	TRBD1	TRBJ1-5	CASRSRGLSNQPQHF
TRBV15	15	.	TRBJ1-4	CATSSPGSSNEKLFF
TRBV5-6	15	.	TRBJ1-5	CASSLRVQWNQPQHF
TRBV6-5	15	TRBD1	TRBJ1-2	CASSYQTDRGKGYTF
TRBV6-4	11	.	TRBJ2-4	CARTSTHFQYF
TRBV10-1	13	.	TRBJ1-3	CASSRESGNTIYF
TRBV19	14	TRBD1	TRBJ2-3	CASSIQGVGDTQYF
TRBV3-1/TRBV3-2	13	.	TRBJ2-3	CASSQPHGDTQYF
TRBV6-5	15	TRBD1	TRBJ2-7	CASSYSTGEHYEQYF
TRBV9	14	.	TRBJ2-7	CASSPGDSLSEQYF
TRBV10-3	15	.	TRBJ2-5	CAISEGGSQGETQYF
TRBV14	15	TRBD1	TRBJ2-3	CASSPRTGGTDTQYF
TRBV3-1/TRBV3-2	11	.	TRBJ2-1	CASALGKEQFF
TRBV6-5	14	.	TRBJ1-2	CASSYSGGGYGYTF
TRBV19	15	TRBD1	TRBJ1-2	CASSIAGTGAYGYTF